This T cell receptor beta chain comes out of a study of T-cell memory formation after mild COVID-19 (dated by TCRdb to the early 2020s). About the investigation overall: Most TCR sequence clusters were specific to one of the two donors. In two donors, T-cell clones that expanded and contracted after mild COVID-19 were tracked by sequencing TCRalpha and TCRbeta repertoires over time. Two young, previously healthy adult volunteers made up the cohort, one male and one female.

What the study reported, not specific to this receptor: From day 15 to 85, contracting clones showed balanced CD4/CD8 phenotypes, whereas a second wave of clones that expanded from day 15 to 37 leaned towards CD4+. Only two mild cases were covered in the study, and larger cohorts including severe cases with pre-infection samples were considered necessary. Contracting CD4+ clones appeared mostly in the CM and EM memory subsets, whereas CD8+ clones were enriched in EMRA. Some responding clones were detected in pre-infection memory, suggesting pre-existing cross-reactive memory T cells joined the SARS-CoV-2 response. SARS-CoV-2 specificity of the second-wave clones peaking on day 37 was not confirmed.

Of note for this clonotype: Its antigen is not yet known. Base qualities are not recorded, but no much larger clone differs from it by a single base.

Taken from cysteine to phenylalanine, the CDR3 has 14 residues. The CDR3 DNA has 42 bases and is translated from base 1. CDR1 and CDR2, looked up from the germline V gene, are SGDLS and YYNGEE. V loses 3 bases at its end and J loses 8 bases; junction bases beyond the gene matches: 4. Ficoll-Paque density gradient centrifugation was the method used to isolate PBMCs. TCRdb shows the sequencer as Illumina NovaSeq 6000. TCRalpha and TCRbeta cDNA libraries were built by 5'RACE with constant-segment primers, adding sample barcodes and unique molecular identifiers. RNA was extracted from every sample with Trizol reagent. The libraries were amplified in two PCR steps, and the second step added a second sample barcode and Illumina TruSeq adapters. Sequencing of the libraries was done on an Illumina NovaSeq, producing 2 x 150 bp paired-end reads. As for the original processing: Demultiplexing of reads and collapsing into UMI-guided consensus sequences were performed with migec v1.2.7. With mixcr v2.1.11, UMI consensuses were aligned to TRA and TRB V and J templates and assembled into clonotypes. Clonotypes were classified as expanded or contracted when called significant by both edgeR and NoisET, with noise models trained on biological replicates. For edgeR calls, a false discovery rate-adjusted p below 0.01 and a log2 fold-change threshold of 1 were applied. PCA with hierarchical clustering of max-normalized trajectories of the 1000 most abundant clonotypes was used as exploratory dynamics analysis. Separately sequenced CD4+ and CD8+ repertoires were used to assign a CD4 or CD8 phenotype to each responding clone. The public reads were reprocessed in TCRdb via fastp at Q25 and MiXCR, keeping in-frame beta chains. One record per CDR3 amino acid sequence lists the most common genes and DNA. These V and J calls rely on TCRdb rather than the paper's analysis. Here the sample has fewer than 200,000 distinct CDR3 sequences; around 18% occur a single time. Clones ranked in the top ten supply roughly 3.9% of the sample.

This receptor was identified in a man aged 18 to 29 who had mild COVID-19 (a few samples of this study predate the infection). The sample titles of this study are shuffled in the database, so cell type and time point are left out; the donor was told from shared clones. Specimen: PBMCs or a T cell subset sorted from them (not recorded which). The sequence is built from TRBV9 and TRBJ1-6; 8 central bases correspond to TRBD1. The CDR3 reads as follows: CASSEQGVYSPLHF. The DNA reads TGTGCCAGCAGCGAACAGGGGGTCTATTCACCCCTCCACTTT.